This T cell receptor (beta chain) was sequenced for a study of a mutant IDH1 vaccine in newly diagnosed glioma. As for the study in general: Treated patients had a mean age of about 40 years and a sex split that was around 60% male and roughly 40% female. Patients had received radiotherapy, temozolomide, or both previously, most receiving both.

This table comes from immunoSEQ multiplex PCR, and its TCRdb copy is limited to in-frame clones, with some not included. The sample holds tens of thousands of clones, roughly nine tenths seen once. The time point: baseline, week 1 (first vaccination visit). The treatment is: pre-vaccination baseline after standard-of-care therapy. Donors had new WHO grade 3 or 4 IDH1-mutant, ATRX-lost astrocytomas. The receptor's source is a man under 40 with glioma. The sequences come from PBMCs, collected from a glioma patient treated with radiotherapy, temozolomide or both.

The CDR3 is CASSPTGYQPQHF. The DNA of the CDR3 is TGTGCCAGCTCACCAACAGGGTATCAGCCCCAGCATTTT. V and J are TRBV18 and TRBJ1-5; D is possibly TRBD1 (6 bases). This CDR3 contains 13 residues. Germline-derived CDR1 and CDR2 are KGHSH and LQKENI. Trimming left V 2 bases short and J 5 bases short, with 7 bases between.